Sequencing of this T cell receptor beta chain was carried out in a study of Graves' ophthalmopathy and Graves' hyperthyroidism. This clonotype has a count of ten or more. Its antigen remains unknown. Study results and limitations: Ophthalmopathy could be told apart from stable hyperthyroidism by a 13-signature model (just under 90% sensitivity, around 84% specificity).

Transcripts of RNA were the source for amplifying TCR beta CDR3 regions. RT-PCR was first run with HTBI primers, then multiplex PCR in a second round. Each CDR3 protein is one row after TCRdb ran MiXCR on the multiplex PCR reads. The top ten hold less than 6% of the sample, which has under 200,000 distinct CDR3 sequences, approximately 40% seen once. Germline V gene lookup returns CDR1 MDHEN and CDR2 SYDVKM. This CDR3 has 12 amino acids. The V gene lost 6 bases and the J gene lost 4 bases, with 9 bases spanning the gap. The chain combines TRBV28 with TRBJ1-2; possible D gene TRBD1, 6 bases. This receptor was obtained from a middle-aged woman with Graves' ophthalmopathy. Material: peripheral blood. The CDR3 loop is CASSRGSYGYTF. In nucleotides, the CDR3 is TGTGCCAGCAGCAGGGGAAGCTATGGCTACACCTTC.